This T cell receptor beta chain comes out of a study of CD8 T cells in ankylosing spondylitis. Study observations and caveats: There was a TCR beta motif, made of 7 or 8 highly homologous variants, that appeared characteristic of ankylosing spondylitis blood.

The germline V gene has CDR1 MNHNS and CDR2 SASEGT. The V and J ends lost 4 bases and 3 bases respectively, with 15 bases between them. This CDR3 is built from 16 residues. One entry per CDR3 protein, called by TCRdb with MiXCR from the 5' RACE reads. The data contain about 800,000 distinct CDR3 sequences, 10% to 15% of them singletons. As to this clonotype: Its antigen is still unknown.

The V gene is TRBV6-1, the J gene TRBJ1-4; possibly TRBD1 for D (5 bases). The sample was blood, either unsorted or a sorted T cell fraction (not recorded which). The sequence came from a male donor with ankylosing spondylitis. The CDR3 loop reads CASSAPRWGSNEKLFF. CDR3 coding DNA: TGTGCCAGCAGTGCTCCGCGGTGGGGCTCTAATGAAAAACTGTTTTTT.